These T cell receptor beta chains were read from a single sample in a study of identical twins. TCRdb re-called the 5' RACE reads with MiXCR, one entry per CDR3 protein. The table shows about 240,000 distinct CDR3 sequences, with 7.5% occurring only once. The data were also submitted as part of a second study, on yellow fever vaccine responses in identical twins.

Sequencing was carried out using CD8+ T cells sorted from blood. These receptors were taken from a young woman in good health. CDR3s include the opening cysteine and the closing phenylalanine or tryptophan. The D gene is left open where the match is weak. The size entry is marked missing in some rows and otherwise reads once, few, many or a size class.

D	size	V	J	DNA	CDR3
-	few	TRBV7-9	TRBJ1-5	TGTGCCAGCAGCTTAGGATCCCCTCAGCCCCAGCATTTT	CASSLGSPQPQHF
TRBD2	few	TRBV27	TRBJ2-7	TGTGCCAGCATGGGGCTAGCGGGCTCCTACGAGCAGTACTTC	CASMGLAGSYEQYF
TRBD2	-	TRBV28	TRBJ2-3	TGTGCCAGCGCAGCAGGACTAGCTCGGGCAGATACGCAGTATTTT	CASAAGLARADTQYF
TRBD2	-	TRBV24-1	TRBJ2-1	TGTGCCATCAGTCAGCGGGAGTCCTACAATGAGCAGTTCTTC	CAISQRESYNEQFF
TRBD1	many	TRBV6-9	TRBJ1-1	TGTGCCAGCACCTCGGGACAGAATTTTTACACTGAAGCTTTCTTT	CASTSGQNFYTEAFF
-	-	TRBV9	TRBJ1-1	TGTGCCAGCAGCCCGGCAGGGGAGGGAGCTTTCTTT	CASSPAGEGAFF
TRBD2	-	TRBV24-1	TRBJ2-5	TGTGCCACCAGTGATCCTCGGGGGACTAGCGGGCCCCCGTGGGCCCCTCAAGAGACCCAGTACTTC	CATSDPRGTSGPPWAPQETQYF
TRBD1	-	TRBV5-6	TRBJ2-5	TGTGCCAGCAGCTCTTGGGACAGGGCGAGGGAGACCCAGTACTTC	CASSSWDRARETQYF
TRBD1	-	TRBV14	TRBJ1-2	TGTGCCAGCAGCCAAGTCGAAGAGACAGGGCATGGCTACACCTTC	CASSQVEETGHGYTF
-	few	TRBV7-9	TRBJ2-1	TGTGCCAGCAGCTCATCTGGAGGAGGGGATGAGCAGTTCTTC	CASSSSGGGDEQFF
-	-	TRBV5-1	TRBJ2-7	TGCGCCAGCAGCTTGTTGCCAGCTGGCTCCTACGAGCAGTACTTC	CASSLLPAGSYEQYF
TRBD2	many	TRBV28	TRBJ2-2	TGTGCCAGCAGTCCTAGGACTAGCGGCGGGACCGGGGAGCTGTTTTTT	CASSPRTSGGTGELFF
-	-	TRBV15	TRBJ2-1	TGTGCCACCAGCGAGACGCGGTCCTTAAATTCCTACAATGAGCAGTTCTTC	CATSETRSLNSYNEQFF
TRBD2	few	TRBV11-2	TRBJ2-2	TGTGCCAGCAGCGAAAGACTAGCGGCGGACACCGGGGAGCTGTTTTTT	CASSERLAADTGELFF
-	many	TRBV6-1	TRBJ1-2	TGTGCCAGCAGCCCGCCCTATGGGGTTCGTGGCTATGGCTACACCTTC	CASSPPYGVRGYGYTF
TRBD2	many	TRBV4-1	TRBJ2-1	TGCGCCAGCAGCCAATTACTAGCGGGAGGGCCGGGCAATGAGCAGTTCTTC	CASSQLLAGGPGNEQFF